This T cell receptor beta chain was found in a study of vaccination effects on CD4 cells after COVID-19. Notes on the study in general: Cross-reactivity with common cold coronaviruses was shown by only 1 of 255 vaccine-induced clones in healthy vaccinees.

Only in-frame clones appear in the TCRdb table, and some are missing; sequencing was by immunoSEQ multiplex PCR. The data show tens of thousands of clones, about four fifths seen once. Details on this clone: Its antigen remains unknown.

In germline, CDR1 is MNHNY, CDR2 SVGAGI (reference sequence). This CDR3 contains 15 residues. V lost 0 bases to trimming and J lost 1 base, with 9 bases between them. After expansion with viral peptide pools in the ViraFEST assay, antigen-specific CD4+ T cells were sequenced. Investigators separated out CD4+ T cells once around 9 days of culture had passed. Nucleocapsid antibody tests were negative, and the vaccine recipients had no prior SARS-CoV-2 infection. The source is a human donor who received a COVID-19 vaccine. This specimen consisted of CD4+ T cells from PBMCs cultured with SARS-CoV-2 spike peptides, obtained before COVID-19 vaccination. The chain joins TRBV6-6 to TRBJ1-2; no definite D call. Here the CDR3 DNA reads TGTGCCAGCAGTTACTCTTGGCAGAGTAACTATGGCTACACCTTC. It specifies CASSYSWQSNYGYTF.